The 27 T cell receptor beta chains given below trace back to one sample, sequenced in a study of shared clonotypes between healthy human individuals. Measured with immunoSEQ multiplex PCR; TCRdb has only the in-frame clones, and not every one. The sample consists of over 2 million clones, 90% to 95% of them appearing once. Sequencing was done on a sample of naive CD4+ T cells sorted from blood. This sample's subset: CD45RA+ positively selected. The origin of the receptors is a young man in good health.

The chain employs TRBV18 and TRBJ1-3; 8 nucleotides align to TRBD1. The J segment lost 0 bases and the V segment lost 6 bases, leaving 7 bases of the junction unmatched. The germline V gene encodes CDR1 KGHSH and CDR2 LQKENI. The CDR3 totals 16 residues. This CDR3 reads CASSQPTGGSGNTIYF. The CDR3 nucleotides read TGTGCCAGCTCCCAGCCTACAGGGGGCTCTGGAAACACCATATATTTT.

CDR3 in DNA: TGTGCCAGCAGTGGGGACAGGGCGTACCTGCTCTCCTACAATGAGCAGTTCTTC. The encoded protein is CASSGDRAYLLSYNEQFF. This sequence joins TRBV6-1 and TRBJ2-1; TRBD1 matches 9 bases. Germline V gene sequence: CDR1 MNHNS, CDR2 SASEGT. V gave up 4 bases and J gave up 0 bases; unmatched junction bases: 10. The CDR3 totals 18 residues.

The J gene is TRBJ2-7, the V gene TRBV5-6; D uncertain. Deletions cut 0 bases from V and 5 bases from J, with 3 bases between. Per the germline V gene, CDR1 is SGHDT and CDR2 is YYEEEE. The CDR3 is made up of 11 amino acids. Written as DNA, the CDR3 is TGTGCCAGCAGCTTGGAGAACGAGCAGTACTTC. It translates to CASSLENEQYF.

This chain uses TRBV29-1 with TRBJ2-1; 7 positions agree with TRBD2. Germline V gives CDR1 SQVTM, CDR2 ANQGSEA. The CDR3 is made up of 14 amino acids. The V segment lost 6 bases and the J segment 8 bases; nucleotides outside the gene matches: 13. CDR3 sequence: CSVAPGLESDEQFF. CDR3 nucleotides: TGCAGCGTCGCCCCCGGACTAGAGTCGGATGAGCAGTTCTTC.

This clone was detected only once. The chain recombines TRBV2 with TRBJ1-5; D is undetermined. Germline values: CDR1 SNHLY, CDR2 FYNNEI. With 0 bases removed from V and 3 bases from J, the gap between germline ends came to 9 bases. This CDR3 comprises 15 residues. CDR3 DNA sequence: TGTGCCAGCAGTGAAGCGCTTCAGAACAATCAGCCCCAGCATTTT. Translating it yields CASSEALQNNQPQHF.

The chain is built from TRBV7-2 and TRBJ2-5, with TRBD1 as a possible D gene (6 bases). V shed 5 bases and J shed 2 bases, with 21 bases lying between them. The CDR3 is made up of 17 amino acids. Germline loops: CDR1 SGHTA, CDR2 FQGNSA. The CDR3 here is CASSIGVLQGPQETQYF. CDR3 nucleotides: TGTGCCAGCAGCATAGGGGTATTACAGGGACCACAAGAGACCCAGTACTTC.

The gene calls are TRBV2 and TRBJ2-3, with D perhaps TRBD1 (5 bases). Trimming removed 6 bases from V and 0 bases from J, with 16 bases in between. The CDR3 is 16 amino acids. Germline V gene sequence: CDR1 SNHLY, CDR2 FYNNEI. The CDR3 reads CASSRDRTLSTDTQYF. The CDR3 nucleotides are TGTGCCAGCAGCCGAGACCGGACATTAAGCACAGATACGCAGTATTTT.

The chain recombines TRBV7-2 with TRBJ1-3; D not resolved. CDR1 is SGHTA and CDR2 is FQGNSA in the germline V gene. Deletions cut 4 bases from V and 4 bases from J, with 14 bases between. The CDR3 length is 15 residues. The CDR3 DNA reads TGTGCCAGCAGCTATTTCCTTGGACCCGGAAACACCATATATTTT. This sequence encodes CASSYFLGPGNTIYF.

The chain joins TRBV29-1 to TRBJ1-1, with 10 bases that match TRBD1. CDR1 SQVTM and CDR2 ANQGSEA come from the germline V gene. This CDR3 is 14 amino acids long. Trimming removed 4 bases from V and 3 bases from J; junction bases left unmatched: 5. CDR3 amino acids: CSVARQGADTEAFF. As DNA, the CDR3 is TGCAGCGTTGCCCGACAGGGGGCGGACACTGAAGCTTTCTTT.

This sequence joins TRBV30 and TRBJ2-1, with 8 positions matching TRBD2. The length of the CDR3 is 15 residues. V shed 0 bases and J 8 bases; nucleotides not matched to a gene: 9. Per the germline V gene, CDR1 is GTSNPN and CDR2 is SVGIG (reference sequence). CDR3 amino acids: CAWSVTGGTNYEQFF. As DNA, the CDR3 is TGTGCCTGGAGTGTGACGGGGGGGACTAATTATGAGCAGTTCTTC. Using reference TRBV30 and TRBJ2-1 for the parts outside the CDR3, the full variable domain is SQTIHQWPATLVQPVGSPLSLECTVEGTSNPNLYWYRQAAGRGLQLLFYSVGIGQISSEVPQNLSASRPQDRQFILSSKKLLLSDSGFYLCAWSVTGGTNYEQFFGPGTRLTVL.

This rearrangement joins TRBV6-5 to TRBJ2-1; TRBD1 agrees at 8 bases. Trimming took 2 bases from V and 5 from J; bases not matched to a gene: 8. The CDR3 sequence is 16 residues long. CDR1 is MNHEY and CDR2 is SVGAGI in the germline V gene. In nucleotides, the CDR3 is TGTGCCAGCAGTTACGAAGGGACAGGTGGACACAATGAGCAGTTCTTC. This codes for CASSYEGTGGHNEQFF.

Concerning this clone itself: In the same sample, other DNA sequences code for this CDR3. The J gene is TRBJ1-2, the V gene TRBV10-3; the D is unclear. Germline CDR1 ENHRY, CDR2 SYGVKD. CDR3 length: 13 residues. V was shortened by 2 bases and J by 6 bases, with 10 bases between the two germline ends. The CDR3 spells CAISEGREDGYTF. The CDR3 DNA reads as TGTGCCATCAGTGAGGGGAGGGAAGATGGCTACACCTTC.

V usage is TRBV29-1 and J usage is TRBJ2-7; 8 bases map to TRBD1. The V gene end was trimmed by 7 bases and the J gene end by 0 bases; junction bases not matched to a gene: 8. The germline CDR1 and CDR2 sequences are SQVTM and ANQGSEA. The CDR3 is 14 amino acids. The CDR3 reads CSERQGRFSYEQYF. The DNA for the CDR3 is TGCAGCGAACGACAGGGGAGATTCTCCTACGAGCAGTACTTC.

The chain combines TRBV29-1 with TRBJ2-1; D call uncertain. CDR1 SQVTM and CDR2 ANQGSEA come from the germline V gene. Trimming left V 4 bases short and J 0 bases short, with 7 bases between. The CDR3 spans 13 residues. This chain's CDR3 is CSVGYTSYNEQFF. The CDR3 DNA is TGCAGCGTTGGGTATACCTCCTACAATGAGCAGTTCTTC.

This sequence joins TRBV28 and TRBJ1-2; D is perhaps TRBD1 (6 bases). CDR3 length: 13 residues. The germline V and J ends were trimmed by 6 bases and 4 bases, with 12 bases remaining between them. In germline, CDR1 is MDHEN, CDR2 SYDVKM. CDR3 in amino acids: CASRKQGLYGYTF. The DNA for the CDR3 is TGTGCCAGCAGGAAACAGGGCCTCTATGGCTACACCTTC.

The genes are TRBV4-1 and TRBJ2-7; 13 bases fit TRBD2. The CDR3 has 18 amino acids. Germline CDR1 is MGHRA and CDR2 is YSYEKL. V lost 4 bases to trimming and J lost 0 bases; unmatched junction nucleotides: 9. The CDR3 nucleotides read TGCGCCAGCAGCCCACAGACTAGCGGGAGGACGAGCTCCTACGAGCAGTACTTC. This codes for CASSPQTSGRTSSYEQYF.

The chain couples TRBV7-6 to TRBJ2-3; TRBD2 aligns across 8 bases. The ends lost 5 bases at V and 1 base at J; junction bases unmatched: 14. CDR1 is SGHVS and CDR2 is FNYEAQ in the germline V gene. This CDR3 is 18 amino acids long. CDR3 region: CASSLAAGGLRGTDTQYF. In nucleotides, the CDR3 is TGTGCCAGCAGCCTCGCGGCGGGAGGACTGCGGGGCACAGATACGCAGTATTTT.

The J gene is TRBJ1-5, the V gene TRBV7-2, with 8 bases aligning to TRBD1. Trimming at V came to 5 bases and at J to 6 bases, leaving 3 bases not matched to a gene. This CDR3 contains 13 residues. The germline V gene has CDR1 SGHTA and CDR2 FQGNSA. CDR3 DNA sequence: TGTGCCAGCAGCCAACAGGGGGGTCAGCCCCAGCATTTT. This sequence encodes CASSQQGGQPQHF.

The CDR3 spells CASSFLNTEAFF. In DNA form, the CDR3 reads TGTGCCAGCAGTTTCCTGAACACTGAAGCTTTCTTT. V and J are TRBV28 and TRBJ1-1; D uncertain. Between the trimmed V and J ends, which lost 3 bases and 0 bases, there was a span of 2 bases. Germline V gives CDR1 MDHEN, CDR2 SYDVKM. The CDR3 contains 12 residues.

The genes are TRBV5-1 and TRBJ1-4; the match to TRBD1 covers 9 bases. The length of the CDR3 is 15 residues. The junction had 7 bases not matched to a gene; V was cut back by 2 bases and J by 8 bases. Germline V gene sequence: CDR1 SGHRS, CDR2 YFSETQ. This CDR3 is CASSFTWTGEEKLFF. The CDR3 DNA reads as TGCGCCAGCAGCTTCACTTGGACAGGGGAAGAAAAACTGTTTTTT.

CDR3 in DNA: TGTGCCAGCAGTGTGTCCACGGTCTATGGCTACACCTTC. This translates into CASSVSTVYGYTF. The chain combines TRBV6-1 with TRBJ1-2; D is unresolved. CDR1 and CDR2 (germline): MNHNS, SASEGT. This CDR3 has 13 amino acids. Trimming stripped 4 bases from V and 4 bases from J, with 10 bases between.

A note on this clone: The junction shows a germline mismatch at one end, possibly a read error. V gene TRBV27 combines with J gene TRBJ1-6; 8 bases line up with TRBD1. This CDR3 spans 16 amino acids. Germline V gene sequence: CDR1 MNHEY, CDR2 SMNVEV (reference sequence). The CDR3 DNA follows: TGTACCAGCAGCCTAAACCGGGACAGGTATAATTCACCCCTCCACTTT. This translates into CTSSLNRDRYNSPLHF.

The chain carries TRBV5-6 and TRBJ2-3; 9 nucleotides align to TRBD1. Looked up from germline, CDR1 is SGHDT and CDR2 is YYEEEE. The V and J ends lost 5 bases and 4 bases, in that order; junction bases with no gene match: 20. The CDR3 extends over 19 amino acids. CDR3 residues: CASSPLLFPGQGFPDTQYF. CDR3 DNA sequence: TGTGCCAGCAGTCCCCTCCTTTTCCCGGGACAGGGATTCCCAGATACGCAGTATTTT.

The chain recombines TRBV6-6 with TRBJ2-7, with 12 bases aligning to TRBD2. J gave up 1 base and V 5 bases, and 3 bases lay outside the gene matches. Germline V CDR1 and CDR2: MNHNY, SVGAGI (reference sequence). The CDR3 spans 15 residues. Here the CDR3 reads CASSPTSGRSYEQYF. CDR3 nucleotides: TGTGCCAGCAGTCCTACTAGCGGGAGGTCCTACGAGCAGTACTTC.

The chain carries TRBV6-5 and TRBJ2-5, with TRBD1 identical over 11 bases. The CDR3 is made up of 16 amino acids. Germline lookup yields CDR1 MNHEY and CDR2 SVGAGI. V dropped 2 bases and J dropped 5; count of bases not matched to a gene: 7. CDR3 sequence reads: CASSYSGQGAWETQYF. In DNA, the CDR3 is TGTGCCAGCAGTTACAGTGGACAGGGGGCTTGGGAGACCCAGTACTTC.

The gene calls are TRBV30 and TRBJ2-2; 10 positions match TRBD2. CDR1 is GTSNPN, CDR2 SVGIG, per germline (reference sequence). The CDR3 totals 18 residues. The V gene end was trimmed by 0 bases and the J gene end by 0 bases; junction bases not matched to a gene: 7. The CDR3 sequence is CAWSVVLAGDTNTGELFF. CDR3 DNA: TGTGCCTGGAGTGTAGTTCTAGCGGGGGACACGAACACCGGGGAGCTGTTTTTT.

This sequence joins TRBV7-8 and TRBJ1-2; 10 bases are shared with TRBD1. CDR1 and CDR2 from the germline V gene are SGHVS and FQNEAQ. CDR3 size: 17 residues. V gave up 5 bases and J gave up 7 bases; unmatched junction bases: 16. In DNA, the CDR3 is TGTGCCAGCAGCCCGACGGGACAGGGGCCCTCAGGGAGTGGCTACACCTTC. Translating gives CASSPTGQGPSGSGYTF.